Given below is one T cell receptor beta chain in context. Its target is not known. PCR was performed a second time for about 6 to 12 cycles using a sample-barcoded 5' primer and a J-beta primer mix. TCRdb re-called the 5' RACE reads with MiXCR, one entry per CDR3 protein. The sample has 790,000 or so distinct CDR3 sequences, 56% seen once. Germline CDR1 SGHTA, CDR2 FQGNSA. This CDR3 spans 16 amino acids. The V end was cut by 5 bases, the J end by 8 bases, with 24 bases between. The sample belongs to a study of blood T cells in healthy people across ages. Looking at the study overall: For every two T cells, template switching captured about one barcoded beta molecule.

Study-wide results and limits: In the absence of known donor CMV status, changes in expanded clonotypes were possibly confounded. A strong correlation between TCR beta diversity and naive T cell percentage was seen.

This TCR was sampled from a middle-aged man in good health. The sequenced sample consisted of blood. The chain links TRBV7-2 to TRBJ1-2, with D maybe TRBD1 (5 bases). The DNA of the CDR3 is TGTGCCAGCAGCCACACGAGGGCAGGGCGAAGTAGGGGCTACACCTTC. It translates to CASSHTRAGRSRGYTF.